The rows below give T cell receptor beta chains drawn from one sample of a study of blood T cell repertoires in COVID-19. Produced via immunoSEQ multiplex PCR; TCRdb's table is partial and in-frame only. The sample has about 170,000 clones; roughly 90% are singletons. The sample was peripheral blood. These receptors all stem from a man aged 60 to 75 with acute or convalescent COVID-19. Both conserved end residues are part of each CDR3. Each record gives: V gene, D gene, J gene, clone size, CDR3 DNA, CDR3 protein. The D gene is left open where the match is weak. The size entry is marked missing in some rows and otherwise reads once, few, many or a size class.

TRBV4-2,-,TRBJ1-2,-,TGTGCCAGCAGCCAAGTATCGGCCAGGCCTAACTATGGCTACACCTTC,CASSQVSARPNYGYTF
TRBV5-8,TRBD2,TRBJ2-7,-,TGTGCCAGCAGCTTGACTAGCGGGAAGATTCAGCAGTACTTC,CASSLTSGKIQQYF
TRBV21-1,-,TRBJ1-5,-,TGTGCCAGCAGCACGCGGTGGGACAGGGGGTTGAGCAATCAGCCCCAGCATTTT,CASSTRWDRGLSNQPQHF
TRBV7-3,-,TRBJ2-5,-,TGTGCCAGCAGCCCGGACGGTACGGCGGGGATGGAGACCCAGTACTTC,CASSPDGTAGMETQYF
TRBV7-9,TRBD1,TRBJ1-1,once,TGTGCCAGCAGCTTAGAAGGGACAGGGGCACTCTACACTGAAGCTTTCTTT,CASSLEGTGALYTEAFF
TRBV7-9,-,TRBJ1-3,-,TGTGCCAGCAGCCAGAATATCCGGACAGAGCATTTT,CASSQNIRTEHF
TRBV10-3,TRBD1,TRBJ1-5,-,TGTGCCATCAGTGTGGGGACAGGGGATCAGCCCCAGCATTTT,CAISVGTGDQPQHF
TRBV27,-,TRBJ1-1,-,TGTGCCAGCAGTCTACAGGAGGGGCGTGAAGCTTTCTTT,CASSLQEGREAFF
TRBV29-1,-,TRBJ1-1,-,TGCAGCGTTGGGACACCCCAGGAAAACACTGAAGCTTTCTTT,CSVGTPQENTEAFF
TRBV5-1,TRBD1,TRBJ2-3,-,TGCGCCAGCAGCAGGGCGGGACAGGCAACGCAGTATTTT,CASSRAGQATQYF
TRBV10-3,-,TRBJ1-2,-,TGTGCCATCAGTGAGAGGGTGGAGGATGGCTACACCTTC,CAISERVEDGYTF
TRBV27,TRBD2,TRBJ2-7,-,TGTGCCAGCAGTTACCGGACTAGCGGAACGACCTACGAGCAGTACTTC,CASSYRTSGTTYEQYF
TRBV7-9,TRBD2,TRBJ2-1,-,TGTGCCAGCAGCTCCCCTAGCGGGAGTAAGAATGAGCAGTTCTTC,CASSSPSGSKNEQFF
TRBV6-1,-,TRBJ2-1,-,TGTGCCAGCAGTGAACGGCGGAATGAGCAGTTCTTC,CASSERRNEQFF
TRBV5-1,TRBD1,TRBJ2-2,few,TGCGCCAGCAGCATAGACAGGGTGAACACCGGGGAGCTGTTTTTT,CASSIDRVNTGELFF
TRBV6-5,-,TRBJ1-2,-,TGTGCCAGCAGCCGTGACAGGTCTAACTATGGCTACACCTTC,CASSRDRSNYGYTF
TRBV19,-,TRBJ1-4,-,TGTGCCAGTACCATAACGGGGAGCGGGGGTGAAAAACTGTTTTTT,CASTITGSGGEKLFF
TRBV5-4,-,TRBJ1-6,once,TGTGCCAGCAGCGCCACCCTGAACAGGGATTTCCGTTCACCCCTCCACTTT,CASSATLNRDFRSPLHF
TRBV10-2,TRBD2,TRBJ2-5,-,TGCGCCAGCACCAGACTAGCGGGGGCGGAGACCCAGTACTTC,CASTRLAGAETQYF
TRBV28,-,TRBJ1-5,few,TGTGCCAGCCGAAATTTTAGAGGGGGTCAGCCCCAGCATTTT,CASRNFRGGQPQHF
TRBV4-1,-,TRBJ2-5,-,TGCGCCAGCAGCCAATATACAGAGATCCAAGAGACCCAGTACTTC,CASSQYTEIQETQYF
TRBV2,-,TRBJ2-2,once,TGTGCCAGCAGCCTTTTAGGGGACGGGGAGCTGTTTTTT,CASSLLGDGELFF
TRBV3-1/TRBV3-2,TRBD2,TRBJ2-2,-,TGTGCCAGCAGCCGGGGACTAGCGGGACACACCGGGGAGCTGTTTTTT,CASSRGLAGHTGELFF
TRBV24-1,TRBD2,TRBJ2-1,-,TGTGCCACCAGTGACCCCGGACTAGCGGGAGGGCGGGGTGAGCAGTTCTTC,CATSDPGLAGGRGEQFF
TRBV15,-,TRBJ2-1,-,TGTGCCACCAGCAGGGGGAGCTCCTACAATGAGCAGTTCTTC,CATSRGSSYNEQFF
TRBV7-8,TRBD1,TRBJ2-1,-,TGTGCCAGCAGCTTAGTAGGGGGCAAGGGGGTTGAGCAGTTCTTC,CASSLVGGKGVEQFF
TRBV3-1/TRBV3-2,-,TRBJ2-3,-,TGTGCCAGCAGCCAAGTACAGGGACCAGATACGCAGTATTTT,CASSQVQGPDTQYF
TRBV30,-,TRBJ1-5,once,TGTGCCTCAAAAGGGGGGGCTGGCAATCAGCCCCAGCATTTT,CASKGGAGNQPQHF
TRBV7-3,TRBD2,TRBJ2-2,-,TGTGCCTCGACTAGCGGAAACACCGGGGAGCTGTTTTTT,CASTSGNTGELFF
TRBV18,TRBD2,TRBJ2-7,-,TGTGCCAGCTCTACGGGAGGGTACGAGCAGTACTTC,CASSTGGYEQYF
TRBV4-1,TRBD2,TRBJ2-1,-,TGCGCCAGCAGCCTTTTACTAGCGGGTTACAATGAGCAGTTCTTC,CASSLLLAGYNEQFF
TRBV29-1,TRBD1,TRBJ1-2,-,TGCAGCGTTGAACTGGGACAGGGCAATGGCTACACCTTC,CSVELGQGNGYTF
TRBV6-5,-,TRBJ2-6,-,TGTGCCACCTTTCCCCTCTCTGGGGCCAACGTCCTGACTTTC,CATFPLSGANVLTF
TRBV3-1/TRBV3-2,TRBD1,TRBJ2-4,-,TGTGCCAGCAGCTACGGGACAGCCCTAGCCAAAAACATTCAGTACTTC,CASSYGTALAKNIQYF
TRBV11-1,TRBD1,TRBJ1-1,-,TGTGCCAGCAGCCCCAGCACAGGGGGCTGGGACACTGAAGCTTTCTTT,CASSPSTGGWDTEAFF
TRBV29-1,TRBD1,TRBJ2-7,-,TGCAGCGTTGGAGGGACAGGGGTAGAAGAGCAGTACTTC,CSVGGTGVEEQYF